This TCR beta chain was documented in a study of blood T cell repertoires in COVID-19. The CDR3 extends over 10 amino acids. The germline gives CDR1 ENHRY, CDR2 SYGVKD. Trimming took off 10 bases at V and 5 bases at J, with 7 bases between the two ends. Data came from immunoSEQ multiplex PCR; TCRdb stores just in-frame clones and leaves some out. The sample includes a few hundred thousand clones, roughly 88% of them seen just once. The chain links TRBV10-3 to TRBJ2-3; maybe TRBD2 (6 bases). Specimen: peripheral blood. The receptor was derived from a woman in her fifties or sixties with active or convalescent COVID-19. The DNA of the CDR3 is TGTGCCACCGGGGGAGATACGCAGTATTTT. It codes for CATGGDTQYF.